This T cell receptor (beta chain) stems from a study of sequential checkpoint blockade in melanoma. Study-wide background: Randomization was 1:1 between first-line nivolumab→ipilimumab and ipilimumab→nivolumab. Both treatment sequences were followed by maintenance nivolumab.

Repertoires were generated with immunoSEQ multiplex PCR, while TCRdb's copy carries only in-frame clones and drops some. The data contain 19,000 or so clones, around two thirds of them singletons. The germline CDR1 and CDR2 sequences are LNHNV and YYDKDF (reference sequence). The ends were cut back, 4 bases at V and 4 bases at J, with 16 bases in the middle. The CDR3 is made up of 15 amino acids. Treatment specified: randomized to nivolumab then ipilimumab (arm A) or the reverse (arm B). No patient had prior DNA-damaging chemotherapy. Sorted cells were live CD3+CD8+, lacking CD19 and CD56, from PBMCs.

The chain links TRBV15 to TRBJ1-1, with D possibly being TRBD1 (5 bases). The material sequenced was CD8+ T cells sorted from blood (inferred from file names), taken from a patient given nivolumab and ipilimumab in sequence. The clonotype originates from a human donor with melanoma. CDR3 DNA: TGTGCCACCAGCATACCGATCGGGAGGGGCACTGAAGCTTTCTTT. This codes for CATSIPIGRGTEAFF.